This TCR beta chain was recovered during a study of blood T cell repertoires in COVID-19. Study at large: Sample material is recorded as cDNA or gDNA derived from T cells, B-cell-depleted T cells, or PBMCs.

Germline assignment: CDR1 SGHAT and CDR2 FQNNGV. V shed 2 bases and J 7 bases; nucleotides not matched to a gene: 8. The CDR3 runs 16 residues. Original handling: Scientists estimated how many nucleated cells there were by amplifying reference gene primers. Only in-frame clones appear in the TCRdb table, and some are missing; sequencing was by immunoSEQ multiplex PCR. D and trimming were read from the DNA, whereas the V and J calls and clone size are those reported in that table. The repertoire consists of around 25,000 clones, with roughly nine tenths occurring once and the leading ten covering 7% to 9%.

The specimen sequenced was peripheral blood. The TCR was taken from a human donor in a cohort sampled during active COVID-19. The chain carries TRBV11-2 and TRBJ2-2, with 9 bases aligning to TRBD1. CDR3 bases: TGTGCCAGCAGCTTATTTAGGACAGGGGTTGTCGGGGAGCTGTTTTTT. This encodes CASSLFRTGVVGELFF.